Detailed here is one T cell receptor beta chain. The antigen is not known. TCRdb recomputed calls from the RACE reads with MiXCR, one row per CDR3 protein. The sample contains fewer than 100,000 distinct CDR3 sequences, around 10% of which appear only once. Time point reported: patch test 2, 6 weeks after DPC sensitization. Treatment denoted: therapeutic diphenylcyclopropenone sensitization with weekly scalp DPC. This entry comes from a study of human T cells and chemical hapten exposure. Study-level background: Alopecia areata, totalis and universalis patients, mostly female, were included.

CDR3 length equals 13 residues. The V gene's germline CDR1 is SGHTA and CDR2 FQGTGA. Trimming shortened V by 0 bases and J by 8 bases, and 10 bases separated the two germline ends. General study results and limits: There were significantly more large CDR3 similarity clusters among expanded TCRs than among controls.

The genes are TRBV7-3 and TRBJ1-1, with TRBD1 as a possible D gene (5 bases). The source of this sequence is a man younger than 35 with alopecia areata. Some clones in this sample may be carry-over from other donors' samples. This specimen consisted of whole blood, obtained in connection with sensitization to the hapten diphenylcyclopropenone (DPC). CDR3 bases: TGTGCCAGCAGCTTAACGGCTGGGACGGAAGCTTTCTTT. Translating it yields CASSLTAGTEAFF.